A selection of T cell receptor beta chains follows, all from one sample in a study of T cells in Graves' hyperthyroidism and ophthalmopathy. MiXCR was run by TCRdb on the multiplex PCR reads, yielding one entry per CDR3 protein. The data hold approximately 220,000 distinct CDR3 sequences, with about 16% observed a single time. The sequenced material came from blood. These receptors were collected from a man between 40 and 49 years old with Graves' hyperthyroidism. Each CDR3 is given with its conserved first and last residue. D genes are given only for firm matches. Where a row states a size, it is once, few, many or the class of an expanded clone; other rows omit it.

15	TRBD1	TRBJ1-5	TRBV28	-	CASSDAGTGLQPQHF	TGTGCCAGCAGTGACGCCGGGACAGGGTTGCAGCCCCAGCATTTT
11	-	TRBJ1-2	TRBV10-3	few	CAIRQGSGYTF	TGTGCCATCAGACAGGGCTCTGGCTACACCTTC
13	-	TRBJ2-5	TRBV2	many	CASSEAVQETQYF	TGTGCCAGCAGTGAGGCAGTCCAAGAGACCCAGTACTTC
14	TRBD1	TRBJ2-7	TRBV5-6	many	CASSPPGTGFEQYF	TGTGCCAGCAGCCCGCCTGGGACAGGGTTTGAGCAGTACTTC
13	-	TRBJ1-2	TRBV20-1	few	CSANEGRNYGYTF	TGCAGTGCAAACGAGGGGAGGAACTATGGCTACACCTTC
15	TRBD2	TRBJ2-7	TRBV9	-	CASSVGAGDTYEQYF	TGTGCCAGCAGCGTAGGAGCGGGGGACACCTACGAGCAGTACTTC
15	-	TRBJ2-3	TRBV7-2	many	CASSLSQRRTDTQYF	TGTGCCAGCAGCTTATCCCAGCGCCGCACAGATACGCAGTATTTT
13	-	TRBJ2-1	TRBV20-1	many	CSARSEIRNEQFF	TGCAGTGCTAGGTCTGAGATTAGGAATGAGCAGTTCTTC
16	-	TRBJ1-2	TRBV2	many	CASRPIGGERGYGYTF	TGTGCCAGCAGGCCTATAGGTGGCGAGCGGGGCTATGGCTACACCTTC
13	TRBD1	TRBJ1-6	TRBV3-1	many	CASSPYRGSPLHF	TGTGCCAGCAGCCCTTACAGGGGCTCACCCCTCCACTTT
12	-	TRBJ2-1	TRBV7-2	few	CASSSVYNEQFF	TGTGCCAGCAGCTCTGTCTACAATGAGCAGTTCTTC
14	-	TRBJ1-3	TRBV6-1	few	CASSFDFSGNTIYF	TGTGCCAGCAGTTTTGACTTCTCTGGAAACACCATATATTTT
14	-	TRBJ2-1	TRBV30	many	CAWTPRGGWNEQFF	TGTGCCTGGACCCCACGTGGGGGGTGGAATGAGCAGTTCTTC
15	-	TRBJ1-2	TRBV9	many	CASSVDSELASGYTF	TGTGCCAGCAGCGTAGACAGCGAGTTAGCCAGTGGCTACACCTTC
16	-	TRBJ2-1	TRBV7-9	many	CASSLLSQGRYNEQFF	TGTGCCAGCAGCCTACTCTCCCAAGGGAGGTACAATGAGCAGTTCTTC
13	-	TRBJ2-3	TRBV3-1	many	CASSSPIPDTQYF	TGTGCCAGCAGCTCCCCAATACCAGATACGCAGTATTTT
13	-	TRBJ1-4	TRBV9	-	CASSGGGDEKLFF	TGTGCCAGCAGCGGGGGGGGGGATGAAAAACTGTTTTTT
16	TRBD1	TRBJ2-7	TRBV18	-	CASAPAGTGVLYEQYF	TGTGCCAGCGCACCTGCCGGGACAGGGGTATTGTACGAGCAGTACTTC
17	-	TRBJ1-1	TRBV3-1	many	CASMPRVGTDSGMRAFF	TGTGCCAGCATGCCAAGGGTAGGCACTGACTCCGGGATGCGGGCTTTCTTT
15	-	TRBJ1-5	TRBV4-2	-	CASSQVIGAREPQHF	TGTGCCAGCAGCCAAGTCATAGGGGCCCGGGAGCCCCAGCATTTT
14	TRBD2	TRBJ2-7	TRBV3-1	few	CASSFRGGGYEQYF	TGTGCCAGCAGCTTCCGGGGGGGTGGCTACGAGCAGTACTTC
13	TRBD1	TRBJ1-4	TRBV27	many	CASSSTGDEKLFF	TGTGCCAGCAGTTCGACAGGGGACGAAAAACTGTTTTTT
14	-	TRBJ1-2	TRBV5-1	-	CASSDIGIHEGYTF	TGCGCCAGCAGCGACATCGGGATCCACGAGGGCTACACCTTC
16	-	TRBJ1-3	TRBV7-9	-	CASSLVLGLKGNTIYF	TGTGCCAGCAGCTTAGTGTTGGGCCTGAAGGGAAACACCATATATTTT
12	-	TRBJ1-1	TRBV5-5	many	CAYGEVDTEAFF	TGTGCCTACGGGGAGGTGGACACTGAAGCTTTCTTT
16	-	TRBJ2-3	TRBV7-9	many	CASSPPGSARADTQYF	TGTGCCAGCAGCCCGCCCGGAAGCGCGCGCGCAGATACGCAGTATTTT
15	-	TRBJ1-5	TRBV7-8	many	CASSLRAGLNQPQHF	TGTGCCAGCAGCTTAAGGGCAGGGCTCAATCAGCCCCAGCATTTT
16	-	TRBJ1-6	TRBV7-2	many	CASSLGLTRAGSPLHF	TGTGCCAGCAGCTTAGGACTAACAAGAGCTGGTTCACCCCTCCACTTT
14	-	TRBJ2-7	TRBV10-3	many	CAISETGTGYEQYF	TGTGCCATCAGTGAGACAGGGACGGGCTACGAGCAGTACTTC
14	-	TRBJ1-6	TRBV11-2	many	CASSLTGIYSPLHF	TGTGCCAGCAGCTTAACAGGAATTTATTCACCCCTCCACTTT
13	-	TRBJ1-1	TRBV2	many	CASKVQRDTEAFF	TGTGCCAGCAAGGTCCAAAGGGACACTGAAGCTTTCTTT